Below are 30 T cell receptor beta chains sequenced from a single sample in a study of T-cell memory formation after mild COVID-19. TCRdb recomputed calls from the 5' RACE reads with MiXCR, one row per CDR3 protein. The sample lists roughly 300,000 distinct CDR3 sequences; under 8.5% were seen once. Source material: PBMCs or a T cell subset sorted from them (not recorded which). These receptors originate from a man between 18 and 35 years old who had mild COVID-19 (a few samples of this study predate the infection). Cell type and time point are not known.

CDR3 sequence reads: CARKTGEGYTF. The CDR3, as DNA: TGTGCCAGGAAGACAGGGGAGGGCTACACCTTC. V gene TRBV12-3 or TRBV12-4 combines with J gene TRBJ1-2; 8 nucleotides line up with TRBD1. The trim removed 9 bases at V and 8 bases at J, leaving 5 bases unmatched. CDR3 length equals 11 residues.

This clonotype was observed a few times. J is TRBJ1-6 and V is TRBV4-1; D is uncertain. The CDR3 totals 14 residues. Germline CDR1 and CDR2: MGHRA and YSYEKL. Trimming took off 2 bases at V and 7 bases at J, with 9 bases between the two ends. CDR3 nucleotides: TGCGCCAGCAGCCAAAGACTGGGAAATTCACCCCTCCACTTT. This sequence encodes CASSQRLGNSPLHF.

This clonotype was recorded a few times. This chain uses TRBV30 with TRBJ1-5; a possible D gene is TRBD1 (6 bases). CDR1 is GTSNPN and CDR2 is SVGIG in the germline V gene (reference sequence). This CDR3 region has 13 residues. V gave up 0 bases and J gave up 11 bases, with 14 bases separating them. Here the CDR3 reads CAWSVGEGVAQHF. The CDR3 DNA follows: TGTGCCTGGAGTGTAGGCGAGGGGGTGGCCCAGCATTTT.

This clonotype occurred many times. The rearrangement joins TRBV7-7 to TRBJ2-5, with TRBD1 identical over 12 bases. Germline V gene data show CDR1 as SSHAT and CDR2 as FNYEAQ (reference sequence). The CDR3 loop spans 16 amino acids. The V segment lost 3 bases and the J segment 0 bases; nucleotides outside the gene matches: 2. CDR3 sequence: CASSLGQGAHQETQYF. CDR3 nucleotide sequence: TGTGCCAGCAGCTTGGGACAGGGGGCGCACCAAGAGACCCAGTACTTC.

The rearrangement links TRBV5-1 to TRBJ1-1; D not resolved. This CDR3 comprises 14 residues. Trimming pared 3 bases from V and 5 bases from J, leaving 14 bases between. Germline CDR1 and CDR2: SGHRS and YFSETQ. CDR3 coding DNA: TGCGCCAGCAGCTCGAGGGTCGGGGATACTGAAGCTTTCTTT. Its translation: CASSSRVGDTEAFF.

The sample holds a few counts of this clonotype. This chain uses TRBV7-2 with TRBJ2-1, with D tentatively TRBD2 (7 bases). Germline CDR1 and CDR2: SGHTA and FQGNSA. The CDR3 sequence is 17 residues long. Trimming stripped 2 bases from V and 7 bases from J, with 21 bases between. The CDR3 DNA sequence: TGTGCCAGCAGCTTATGGCGGGGGCGCGAAACGGATAATGAGCAGTTCTTC. This translates into CASSLWRGRETDNEQFF. Using reference TRBV7-2 and TRBJ2-1 for the parts outside the CDR3, the full variable domain is GAGVSQSPSNKVTEKGKDVELRCDPISGHTALYWYRQSLGQGLEFLIYFQGNSAPDKSGLPSDRFSAERTGGSVSTLTIQRTQQEDSAVYLCASSLWRGRETDNEQFFGPGTRLTVL.

This clonotype occurred a few times. This chain joins TRBV5-4 and TRBJ2-2; 9 bases line up with TRBD2. The CDR3 extends over 16 amino acids. Germline CDR1 SGHNT, CDR2 YYREEE (reference sequence). Trimming took 5 bases from V and 0 from J; bases not matched to a gene: 5. CDR3 nucleotides: TGTGCCAGCAGGCGCGGGGGGGCGGCGAACACCGGGGAGCTGTTTTTT. This translates into CASRRGGAANTGELFF.

The rearrangement joins TRBV6-5 to TRBJ1-1; a weak D match, TRBD1 (5 bases). The ends were cut back, 6 bases at V and 7 bases at J, with 18 bases in the middle. The CDR3 length is 14 residues. Germline loops: CDR1 MNHEY, CDR2 SVGAGI. CDR3 protein: CASSPTQGVGEAFF. CDR3 nucleotide sequence: TGTGCCAGCAGCCCAACTCAGGGTGTGGGTGAAGCTTTCTTT.

This chain uses TRBV4-2 with TRBJ2-1; tentatively, D is TRBD1 or TRBD2 (5 bases each). Germline CDR1 is LGHNA and CDR2 is YNFKEQ. V was cut by 0 bases and J by 3 bases, with 12 bases left in between. The CDR3 has 16 residues. CDR3 amino acids: CASSQEGTRGYNEQFF. DNA of the CDR3: TGTGCCAGCAGCCAAGAAGGGACCCGCGGCTACAATGAGCAGTTCTTC.

This clonotype came up many times. This chain connects TRBV10-3 to TRBJ2-7, with 8 bases matching TRBD2. Germline V lookup: CDR1 ENHRY, CDR2 SYGVKD. The V gene end was trimmed by 2 bases and the J gene end by 6 bases; junction bases not matched to a gene: 3. CDR3 length: 13 residues. The CDR3 region has the DNA TGTGCCATCAGTGAGACACTAGCGGTCGAGCAGTACGTC. Amino acid sequence: CAISETLAVEQYV.

The V and J genes are TRBV20-1 and TRBJ2-7; D is unresolved. Germline V CDR1 and CDR2: DFQATT, SNEGSKA (reference sequence). The CDR3 runs to 13 residues. The germline V and J ends were trimmed by 0 bases and 2 bases, with 8 bases remaining between them. CDR3 residues: CSARDPATYEQYV. The DNA of the CDR3 is TGCAGTGCTAGAGATCCGGCCACCTACGAGCAGTACGTC.

V is TRBV19 and J is TRBJ1-6; 7 bases match TRBD1. Germline V gives CDR1 LNHDA, CDR2 SQIVND (reference sequence). CDR3 length equals 15 residues. V shed 6 bases, J shed 6 bases, and the junction held 8 bases outside the gene matches. This chain's CDR3 is CASRNRGAANSPLHF. In DNA, the CDR3 is TGTGCCAGTAGGAACAGGGGTGCCGCTAATTCACCCCTCCACTTT.

This rearrangement joins TRBV7-2 to TRBJ1-4; possible D gene TRBD1, 5 bases. In germline, CDR1 is SGHTA, CDR2 FQGNSA. The CDR3 runs to 15 residues. V lost 5 bases and J lost 8, with 18 bases in between. The CDR3 protein is CASSPQKTGTEKLFF. In DNA form, the CDR3 reads TGTGCCAGCAGCCCACAGAAAACCGGGACGGAAAAACTGTTTTTT.

This chain uses TRBV5-1 with TRBJ2-5; D call uncertain. Trimming took off 0 bases at V and 4 bases at J, with 10 bases between the two ends. CDR3 length: 14 amino acids. Germline lookup yields CDR1 SGHRS and CDR2 YFSETQ. The CDR3 here is CASSLGPSRETQYF. In DNA, the CDR3 is TGCGCCAGCAGCTTGGGTCCCTCCAGAGAGACCCAGTACTTC.

This clonotype was seen only a few times. CDR3 bases: TGCAGCTCCAGGGGTTCTGGAAACACCATATATTTT. This encodes CSSRGSGNTIYF. The rearrangement links TRBV29-1 to TRBJ1-3; possible D gene TRBD1, 6 bases. The CDR3 sequence is 12 residues long. Germline loops: CDR1 SQVTM, CDR2 ANQGSEA. V was clipped by 8 bases and J by 1 base, with 9 bases between them.

The gene calls are TRBV6-5 and TRBJ1-2, with 8 bases identical to TRBD1. The length of the CDR3 is 13 residues. V lost 2 bases to trimming and J lost 6 bases; unmatched junction nucleotides: 2. Germline V gene lookup returns CDR1 MNHEY and CDR2 SVGAGI. CDR3 loop: CASSYDRGDGYTF. For the CDR3, the DNA is TGTGCCAGCAGTTACGACAGGGGTGATGGCTACACCTTC.

This sequence joins TRBV29-1 and TRBJ2-7; D is uncertain. The CDR3 sequence is 11 residues long. Germline V lookup: CDR1 SQVTM, CDR2 ANQGSEA. V lost 4 bases and J 3 bases, leaving 7 bases between the germline ends. The CDR3 DNA reads TGCAGCGTTGTGGGCAGCTACGAGCAGTACTTC. It codes for CSVVGSYEQYF.

This clonotype has just a few counts. V is TRBV15 and J is TRBJ2-4; D may be TRBD2 (5 bases). Germline V lookup: CDR1 LNHNV, CDR2 YYDKDF (reference sequence). The CDR3 is 15 amino acids. V was cut by 2 bases and J by 5 bases, with 13 bases left in between. This CDR3 is CATSRSDGRENIQYF. The CDR3 bases are TGTGCCACCAGCAGATCGGATGGGCGGGAAAACATTCAGTACTTC.

This clonotype was recorded many times. The V call is TRBV6-6, the J call TRBJ1-4, with D maybe TRBD1 (5 bases). V lost 2 bases to trimming and J lost 5 bases, with 9 bases between them. The germline gives CDR1 MNHNY, CDR2 SVGAGI (reference sequence). The CDR3 loop spans 14 amino acids. The CDR3 coding sequence is TGTGCCAGCAGTTACAGGGGCGAAAATGAAAAACTGTTTTTT. The encoded protein is CASSYRGENEKLFF.

This clonotype was seen a few times. The rearrangement uses TRBV19 and TRBJ2-3; weak D call: TRBD1 (5 bases). The CDR3 runs to 16 residues. CDR1 and CDR2 from the germline V gene are LNHDA and SQIVND (reference sequence). Trimming took 0 bases from V and 4 from J, leaving 14 bases between them. In DNA form, the CDR3 reads TGTGCCAGTAGTATAGATCTGGGGCAGAGGCCAGATACGCAGTATTTT. Translated, it gives CASSIDLGQRPDTQYF. Full variable domain (missing parts from reference TRBV19 and TRBJ2-3): DGGITQSPKYLFRKEGQNVTLSCEQNLNHDAMYWYRQDPGQGLRLIYYSQIVNDFQKGDIAEGYSVSREKKESFPLTVTSAQKNPTAFYLCASSIDLGQRPDTQYFGPGTRLTVL.

The rearrangement uses TRBV7-9 and TRBJ2-3, with TRBD1 matching over 8 bases. Looked up from germline, CDR1 is SEHNR and CDR2 is FQNEAQ (reference sequence). V gave up 4 bases and J gave up 8 bases; unmatched junction bases: 14. There are 16 residues in the CDR3. CDR3 coding DNA: TGTGCCAGCAGCTATACGCCGACAGGGGAAGAGGCTACGCAGTATTTT. This gives the protein CASSYTPTGEEATQYF.

This clonotype has only a few counts. This rearrangement joins TRBV27 to TRBJ1-5; no clear D. The ends were cut back, 6 bases at V and 6 bases at J, with 12 bases in the middle. The CDR3 is 13 amino acids. Germline lookup yields CDR1 MNHEY and CDR2 SMNVEV (reference sequence). The CDR3 loop is CASSPLFAQPQHF. DNA of the CDR3: TGTGCCAGCAGCCCATTATTCGCTCAGCCCCAGCATTTT.

Ten or more counts support this clonotype. The rearrangement joins TRBV12-3 or TRBV12-4 to TRBJ2-1; D not certain. Trimming removed 6 bases at V and 8 bases at J, with 8 bases between. This CDR3 is 11 amino acids long. DNA for the CDR3: TGTGCCAGCAGGTTTGGGGATGAGCAGTTCTTC. Amino acid sequence: CASRFGDEQFF.

The sample holds a few counts of this clonotype. The CDR3 nucleotides are TGCAGTGCTACCGAGGGTGCCGGAAACACCATATATTTT. It encodes CSATEGAGNTIYF. This sequence joins TRBV20-1 and TRBJ1-3; unclear D gene. The CDR3 runs 13 residues. In germline, CDR1 is DFQATT, CDR2 SNEGSKA (reference sequence). Between the trimmed V and J ends, which lost 4 bases and 4 bases, there was a span of 11 bases.

The rearrangement joins TRBV5-1 to TRBJ2-7, with 7 bases aligning to TRBD1. The V and J ends lost 4 bases and 5 bases, in that order; junction bases with no gene match: 6. The CDR3 extends over 13 amino acids. Looked up from germline, CDR1 is SGHRS and CDR2 is YFSETQ. The chain's CDR3 is CASSLLTGHEQYF. In DNA, the CDR3 is TGCGCCAGCAGCCTCCTGACAGGGCACGAGCAGTACTTC.

The chain links TRBV12-3 or TRBV12-4 to TRBJ2-1; 13 bases are a match to TRBD2. J gave up 1 base and V 6 bases, and 12 bases lay outside the gene matches. There are 19 residues in the CDR3. The CDR3 DNA reads as TGTGCCAGCAGCTATACTACAGGGACTAGCGGGGAATCCTACAATGAGCAGTTCTTC. Encoded protein: CASSYTTGTSGESYNEQFF.

This clonotype was seen more than once but under ten times. The V call is TRBV18, the J call TRBJ2-7; 8 nucleotides line up with TRBD1. Per germline, CDR1 KGHSH and CDR2 LQKENI. The CDR3 extends over 16 amino acids. V was clipped by 2 bases and J by 5 bases; unmatched bases: 11. The CDR3 coding sequence is TGTGCCAGCTCACCATCAGGGGGCGAGTTCGTCCACGAGCAGTACTTC. This sequence encodes CASSPSGGEFVHEQYF.

In its sample, this clonotype was seen many times. The chain employs TRBV4-1 and TRBJ2-2; 7 positions agree with TRBD1. CDR1 MGHRA and CDR2 YSYEKL come from the germline V gene. CDR3 size: 17 residues. Trimming at V came to 4 bases and at J to 9 bases, leaving 17 bases not matched to a gene. The CDR3 loop reads CASSPRRGTSEGRELFF. The CDR3 DNA reads as TGCGCCAGCAGCCCCCGCAGGGGGACCTCCGAAGGGAGGGAGCTGTTTTTT.

The chain uses TRBV27 and TRBJ2-7; D perhaps matches TRBD1 (6 bases). Germline V gene sequence: CDR1 MNHEY, CDR2 SMNVEV (reference sequence). The CDR3 covers 16 residues. V dropped 3 bases and J dropped 4 bases, with 19 bases sitting between them. As DNA, the CDR3 is TGTGCCAGCAGTTTTGGGGAACCCAGGGGTGGTTACGAGCAGTACTTC. It is translated as CASSFGEPRGGYEQYF.

The chain employs TRBV7-9 and TRBJ2-5, with 8 bases that match TRBD2. Germline assignment: CDR1 SEHNR and CDR2 FQNEAQ (reference sequence). The CDR3 is 15 amino acids. Trimming removed 4 bases from V and 4 bases from J; junction bases left unmatched: 8. CDR3 nucleotide sequence: TGTGCCAGCAGCTGGCCGGGAGGGTTGGGAGAGACCCAGTACTTC. Amino acid sequence: CASSWPGGLGETQYF.